This T cell receptor beta chain was identified in a study of blood T cell repertoires in COVID-19. Study at large: The study drew acute and convalescent COVID-19 samples from the United States, Italy and Spain. The analysed material was cDNA or gDNA that came from T cells, B-cell-depleted T cells, or PBMCs.

CDR1 and CDR2 (germline): SGHRS, YFSETQ. V lost 4 bases and J lost 4, with 15 bases in between. The CDR3 runs to 14 residues. In the authors' workflow: The authors estimated nucleated cell counts from reference gene primer amplification. Assay used: immunoSEQ multiplex PCR; TCRdb lists only in-frame clones, some missing. V and J calls and clone size are copied from that table; D and trimming were computed from the DNA. The repertoire holds about 80,000 clones, approximately 88% seen once, with 6% to 7.5% in the top ten. This sequence was found in an elderly woman with acute or convalescent COVID-19. This chain links TRBV5-1 with TRBJ2-7, with D possibly being TRBD2 (6 bases). Sequenced sample: peripheral blood. The CDR3 nucleotides read TGCGCCAGCAGCGGTGGCGGGGCCCAATACGAGCAGTACTTC. This encodes CASSGGGAQYEQYF.